The 11 T cell receptor beta chains below were found in one sample sequenced in a study of shared clonotypes between healthy human individuals. Naive CD8 cells were CD45RO-negative, positively selected for CCR7, excluding terminally differentiated effector memory CD45RA+ cells. The table came from immunoSEQ multiplex PCR; TCRdb's copy has only in-frame clones and leaves some out. Of hundreds of thousands of clones in the sample, about 95% were seen once. Input material: naive CD8+ T cells sorted from blood. The receptors shown here come from a woman aged 25 to 39 in good health.

The chain links TRBV15 to TRBJ2-7; TRBD1 matches at 10 bases. The germline CDR1 and CDR2 sequences are LNHNV and YYDKDF (reference sequence). The CDR3 has 17 amino acids. V lost 0 bases, J lost 3 bases, and 8 bases stayed unmatched. In nucleotides, the CDR3 is TGTGCCACCAGCAGAGAGCTACTACGGGACAGGGGCTACGAGCAGTACTTC. Its translation: CATSRELLRDRGYEQYF.

The chain couples TRBV6-6 to TRBJ2-7; D might be TRBD1 (6 bases). Germline lookup yields CDR1 MNHNY and CDR2 SVGAGI (reference sequence). CDR3 length equals 15 residues. The V and J ends lost 4 bases and 2 bases respectively, with 15 bases between them. The CDR3 DNA follows: TGTGCCAGCAGTTTCCTGACAGGAGGCACCTACGAGCAGTACTTC. This codes for CASSFLTGGTYEQYF.

The CDR3 is CASRTGMGQGIQPQHF. Written as DNA, the CDR3 is TGTGCCAGCAGGACCGGAATGGGACAGGGGATACAGCCCCAGCATTTT. The V gene is TRBV27, the J gene TRBJ1-5; 10 nucleotides align to TRBD1. V lost 6 bases to trimming and J lost 7 bases; unmatched junction nucleotides: 12. CDR1 is MNHEY, CDR2 SMNVEV, per germline (reference sequence). The CDR3 contains 16 residues.

V and J are TRBV7-9 and TRBJ1-1, with D perhaps matching TRBD1 (5 bases). V lost 3 bases to trimming and J lost 6 bases, with 11 bases between them. CDR3 size: 13 residues. Per the germline V gene, CDR1 is SEHNR and CDR2 is FQNEAQ (reference sequence). CDR3 sequence: CASSLWDFPEAFF. As DNA, the CDR3 is TGTGCCAGCAGCTTGTGGGACTTCCCTGAAGCTTTCTTT. The full variable domain, rest sourced from reference TRBV7-9 and TRBJ1-1, is DTGVSQNPRHKITKRGQNVTFRCDPISEHNRLYWYRQTLGQGPEFLTYFQNEAQLEKSRLLSDRFSAERPKGSFSTLEIQRTEQGDSAMYLCASSLWDFPEAFFGQGTRLTVV.

V and J are TRBV4-1 and TRBJ2-7; the match to TRBD1 covers 9 bases. The CDR3 consists of 14 residues. The germline V gene encodes CDR1 MGHRA and CDR2 YSYEKL. After removal of 2 bases from V and 3 bases from J, the junction contained 2 bases not matched to a gene. The CDR3 DNA reads TGCGCCAGCAGCCAAAGGGACAGGGTCTACGAGCAGTACTTC. This sequence encodes CASSQRDRVYEQYF.

This chain connects TRBV5-6 to TRBJ2-3, with a possible D match to TRBD2 (5 bases). Germline CDR1 and CDR2: SGHDT and YYEEEE. Between the trimmed V and J ends, which lost 7 bases and 0 bases, there was a span of 21 bases. The CDR3 runs to 17 residues. CDR3: CASGPWGALPSTDTQYF. In DNA, the CDR3 is TGTGCCAGCGGCCCTTGGGGAGCGCTCCCTAGCACAGATACGCAGTATTTT.

Comments on this clone: This sample includes further DNA sequences coding for the same CDR3. The chain has TRBV4-1 and TRBJ2-7; 8 positions match TRBD2. The CDR3 is 14 amino acids. The ends lost 3 bases at V and 3 bases at J; junction bases unmatched: 4. Germline assignment: CDR1 MGHRA and CDR2 YSYEKL. The CDR3 bases are TGCGCCAGCAGCCAGGGACGGGGGGGCTACGAGCAGTACTTC. Translating it yields CASSQGRGGYEQYF.

This rearrangement joins TRBV14 to TRBJ2-7, with no clear D. This CDR3 spans 15 amino acids. V lost 0 bases to trimming and J lost 3 bases, with 12 bases between them. CDR1 is SGHDN, CDR2 FVKESK, per germline. CDR3 DNA sequence: TGTGCCAGCAGCCAAGATAAGACATTCTTCTACGAGCAGTACTTC. Translated, it gives CASSQDKTFFYEQYF.

The CDR3 spells CASSPLPDRVQETQYF. The CDR3 region has the DNA TGTGCCAGCAGCCCCCTCCCCGACAGGGTCCAAGAGACCCAGTACTTC. The chain links TRBV13 to TRBJ2-5; 7 nucleotides match TRBD1. CDR1 and CDR2 (germline): PRHDT, FYEKMQ (reference sequence). There are 16 residues in the CDR3. V lost 5 bases to trimming and J lost 1 base; unmatched junction nucleotides: 10.

The CDR3 bases are TGTGCCAGCTGCCGGGACAGGGGTCATATTGAGCAGTTCTTC. Its translation is CASCRDRGHIEQFF. This chain uses TRBV13 with TRBJ2-1; 10 positions match TRBD1. Per germline, CDR1 PRHDT and CDR2 FYEKMQ (reference sequence). J lost 9 bases, V lost 8 bases, and 10 bases had no gene match. This CDR3 is 14 amino acids long.

The chain has TRBV7-7 and TRBJ1-5; no clear D gene. The CDR3 is 8 residues long. Germline lookup yields CDR1 SSHAT and CDR2 FNYEAQ (reference sequence). V was cut by 7 bases and J by 16 bases, with 8 bases left in between. The CDR3 here is CASTLLHF. The CDR3 DNA reads TGTGCCAGCACCCTTCTCCATTTT.